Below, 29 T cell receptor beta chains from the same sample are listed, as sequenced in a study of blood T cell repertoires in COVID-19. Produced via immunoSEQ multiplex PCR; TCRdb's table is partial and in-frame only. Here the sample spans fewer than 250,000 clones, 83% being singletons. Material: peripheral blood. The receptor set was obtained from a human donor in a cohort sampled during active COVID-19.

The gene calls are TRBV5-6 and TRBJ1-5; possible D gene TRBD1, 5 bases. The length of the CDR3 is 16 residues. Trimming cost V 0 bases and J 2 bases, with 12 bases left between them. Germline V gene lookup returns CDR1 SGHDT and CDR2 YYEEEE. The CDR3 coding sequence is TGTGCCAGCAGCTTGGGTTGGGGGGATGGCAATCAGCCCCAGCATTTT. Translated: CASSLGWGDGNQPQHF.

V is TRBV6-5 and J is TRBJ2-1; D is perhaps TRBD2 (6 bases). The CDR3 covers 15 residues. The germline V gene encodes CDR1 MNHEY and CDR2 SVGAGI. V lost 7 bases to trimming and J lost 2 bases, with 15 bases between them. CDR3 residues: CASKRASVTYNEQFF. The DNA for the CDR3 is TGTGCCAGCAAAAGGGCTAGCGTTACCTACAATGAGCAGTTCTTC.

Here the CDR3 DNA reads TGTGCCAGCAGTTTAGATGGAGCGGGAGGGCCCGGCGAGCAGTACTTC. It is translated as CASSLDGAGGPGEQYF. The chain is built from TRBV28 and TRBJ2-7; TRBD2 aligns across 10 bases. Germline V CDR1 and CDR2: MDHEN, SYDVKM. After removal of 2 bases from V and 6 bases from J, the junction contained 10 bases not matched to a gene. The CDR3 contains 16 residues. Combining the CDR3 with reference TRBV28 and TRBJ2-7 gives the whole variable domain DVKVTQSSRYLVKRTGEKVFLECVQDMDHENMFWYRQDPGLGLRLIYFSYDVKMKEKGDIPEGYSVSREKKERFSLILESASTNQTSMYLCASSLDGAGGPGEQYFGPGTRLTVT.

The CDR3: CASSYSPTLMNTEAFF. CDR3 nucleotides: TGTGCCAGCAGTTACTCCCCGACACTCATGAACACTGAAGCTTTCTTT. The genes are TRBV6-2 or TRBV6-3 and TRBJ1-1; no reliable D call. The CDR3 runs to 16 residues. CDR1 MNHEY and CDR2 SVGEGT come from the germline V gene. Trimming removed 0 bases from V and 0 bases from J, with 11 bases in between.

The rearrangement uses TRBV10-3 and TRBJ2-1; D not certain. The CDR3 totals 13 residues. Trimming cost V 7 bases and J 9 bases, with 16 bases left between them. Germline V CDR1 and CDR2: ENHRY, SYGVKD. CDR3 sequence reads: CAITPNLAIEQFF. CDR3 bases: TGTGCCATCACTCCTAACTTAGCTATTGAGCAGTTCTTC.

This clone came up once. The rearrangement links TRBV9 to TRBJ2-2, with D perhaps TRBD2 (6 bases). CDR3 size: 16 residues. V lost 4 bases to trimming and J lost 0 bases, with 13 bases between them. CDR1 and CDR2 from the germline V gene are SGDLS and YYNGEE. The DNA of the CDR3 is TGTGCCAGCAGCTCTTCGGGACTCCCGAACACCGGGGAGCTGTTTTTT. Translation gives CASSSSGLPNTGELFF. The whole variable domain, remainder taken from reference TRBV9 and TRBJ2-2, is DSGVTQTPKHLITATGQRVTLRCSPRSGDLSVYWYQQSLDQGLQFLIQYYNGEERAKGNILERFSAQQFPDLHSELNLSSLELGDSALYFCASSSSGLPNTGELFFGEGSRLTVL.

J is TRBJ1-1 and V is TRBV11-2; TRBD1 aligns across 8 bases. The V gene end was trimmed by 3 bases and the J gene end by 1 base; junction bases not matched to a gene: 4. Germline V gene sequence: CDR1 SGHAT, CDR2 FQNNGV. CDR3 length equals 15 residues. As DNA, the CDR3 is TGTGCCAGCAGCTTTCAGGGGACAGGGAACACTGAAGCTTTCTTT. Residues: CASSFQGTGNTEAFF.

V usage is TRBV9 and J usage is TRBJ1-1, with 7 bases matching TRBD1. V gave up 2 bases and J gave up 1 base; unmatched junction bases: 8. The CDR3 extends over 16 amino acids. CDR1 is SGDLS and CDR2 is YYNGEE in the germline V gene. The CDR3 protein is CASSVDLQGRNTEAFF. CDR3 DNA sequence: TGTGCCAGCAGCGTTGACCTACAGGGGAGGAACACTGAAGCTTTCTTT.

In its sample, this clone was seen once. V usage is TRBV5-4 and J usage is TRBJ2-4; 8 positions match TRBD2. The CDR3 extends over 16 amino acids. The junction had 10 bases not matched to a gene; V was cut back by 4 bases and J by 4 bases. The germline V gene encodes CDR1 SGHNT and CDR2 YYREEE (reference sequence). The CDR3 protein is CASSPSGGGPKNIQYF. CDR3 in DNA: TGTGCCAGCAGCCCCTCCGGGGGGGGCCCAAAAAACATTCAGTACTTC.

CDR3 DNA: TGTGCCAGCAGACAGGGGGCGTCTGGAAACACCATATATTTT. Translation gives CASRQGASGNTIYF. V gene TRBV28 combines with J gene TRBJ1-3; 9 bases align to TRBD1. CDR1 MDHEN and CDR2 SYDVKM come from the germline V gene. This CDR3 spans 14 amino acids. V was pared by 6 bases and J by 1 base, with 1 base of the junction left unmatched.

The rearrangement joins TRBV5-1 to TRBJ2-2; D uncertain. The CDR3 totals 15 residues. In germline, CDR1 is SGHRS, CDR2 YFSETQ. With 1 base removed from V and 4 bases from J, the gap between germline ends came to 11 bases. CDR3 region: CASSLTGLGTGELFF. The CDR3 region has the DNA TGCGCCAGCAGCTTGACTGGGCTCGGCACCGGGGAGCTGTTTTTT.

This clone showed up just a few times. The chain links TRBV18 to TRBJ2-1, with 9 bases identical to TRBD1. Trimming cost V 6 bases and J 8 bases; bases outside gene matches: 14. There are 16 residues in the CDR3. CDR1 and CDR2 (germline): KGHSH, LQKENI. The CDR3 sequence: CASSPTPGQGGDEQFF. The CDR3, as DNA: TGTGCCAGCTCCCCTACCCCGGGACAGGGAGGGGATGAGCAGTTCTTC.

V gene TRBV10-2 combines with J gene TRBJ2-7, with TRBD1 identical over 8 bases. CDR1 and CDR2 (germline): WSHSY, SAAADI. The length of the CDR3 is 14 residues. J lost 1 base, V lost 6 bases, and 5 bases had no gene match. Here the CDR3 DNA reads TGCGCCAGCAGGGAGACAGGGGTGTCCTACGAGCAGTACTTC. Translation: CASRETGVSYEQYF.

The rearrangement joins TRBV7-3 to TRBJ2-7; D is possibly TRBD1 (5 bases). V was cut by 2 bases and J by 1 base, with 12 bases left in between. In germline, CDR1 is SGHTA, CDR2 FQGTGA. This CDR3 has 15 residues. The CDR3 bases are TGTGCCAGCAGCTTAGCAGGGTCGGAATCCTACGAGCAGTACTTC. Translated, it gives CASSLAGSESYEQYF.

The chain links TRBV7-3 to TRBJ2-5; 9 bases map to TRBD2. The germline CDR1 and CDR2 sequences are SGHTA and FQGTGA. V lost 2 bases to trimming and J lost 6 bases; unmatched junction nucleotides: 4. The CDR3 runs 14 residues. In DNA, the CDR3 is TGTGCCAGCAGCTTAGCGGGGGGGCAGAAGACCCAGTACTTC. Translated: CASSLAGGQKTQYF.

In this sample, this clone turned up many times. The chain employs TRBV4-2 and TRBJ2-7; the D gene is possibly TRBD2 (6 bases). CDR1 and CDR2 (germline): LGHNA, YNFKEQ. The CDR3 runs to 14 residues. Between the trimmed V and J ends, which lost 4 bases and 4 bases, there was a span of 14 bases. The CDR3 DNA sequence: TGTGCCAGCAGCCCGGCGGGATTGGGGTACGAGCAGTACTTC. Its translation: CASSPAGLGYEQYF.

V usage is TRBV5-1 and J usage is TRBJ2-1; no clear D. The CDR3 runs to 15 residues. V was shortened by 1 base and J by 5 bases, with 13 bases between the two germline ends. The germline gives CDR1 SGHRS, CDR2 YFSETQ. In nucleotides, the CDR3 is TGCGCCAGCAGCTTGCCTCACTCCCCCAACAATGAGCAGTTCTTC. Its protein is CASSLPHSPNNEQFF. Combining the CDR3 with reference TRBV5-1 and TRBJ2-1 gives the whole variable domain KAGVTQTPRYLIKTRGQQVTLSCSPISGHRSVSWYQQTPGQGLQFLFEYFSETQRNKGNFPGRFSGRQFSNSRSEMNVSTLELGDSALYLCASSLPHSPNNEQFFGPGTRLTVL.

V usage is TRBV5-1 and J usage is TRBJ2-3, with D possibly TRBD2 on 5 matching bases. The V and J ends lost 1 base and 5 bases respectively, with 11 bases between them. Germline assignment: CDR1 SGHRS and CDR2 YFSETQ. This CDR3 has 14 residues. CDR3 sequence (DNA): TGCGCCAGCAGCTTGACGGGGTCAGGAGATACGCAGTATTTT. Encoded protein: CASSLTGSGDTQYF.

The CDR3 DNA follows: TGTGCCAGCTCTGGAACAGGGGGCTTGTGGACTGAAGCTTTCTTT. Amino acid sequence: CASSGTGGLWTEAFF. V is TRBV5-4 and J is TRBJ1-1; TRBD1 agrees at 9 bases. Germline V gene data show CDR1 as SGHNT and CDR2 as YYREEE (reference sequence). With V trimmed by 7 bases and J by 5 bases, 12 bases remained unmatched. The CDR3 is 15 amino acids.

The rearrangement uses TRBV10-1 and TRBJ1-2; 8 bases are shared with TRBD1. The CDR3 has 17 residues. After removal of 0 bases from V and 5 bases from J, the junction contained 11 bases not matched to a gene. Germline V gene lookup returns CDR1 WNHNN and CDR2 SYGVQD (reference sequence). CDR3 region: CASSESKRTGTGYGYTF. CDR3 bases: TGCGCCAGCAGTGAGTCGAAGAGGACAGGGACGGGATATGGCTACACCTTC.

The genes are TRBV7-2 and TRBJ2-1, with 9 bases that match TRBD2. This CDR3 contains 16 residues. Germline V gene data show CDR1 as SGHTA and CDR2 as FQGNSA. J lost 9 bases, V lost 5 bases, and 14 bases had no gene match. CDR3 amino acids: CASSPNSGGITIEQFF. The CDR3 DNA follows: TGTGCCAGCAGCCCCAATAGCGGGGGAATTACAATTGAGCAGTTCTTC. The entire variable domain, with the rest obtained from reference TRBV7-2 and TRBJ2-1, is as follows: GAGVSQSPSNKVTEKGKDVELRCDPISGHTALYWYRQSLGQGLEFLIYFQGNSAPDKSGLPSDRFSAERTGGSVSTLTIQRTQQEDSAVYLCASSPNSGGITIEQFFGPGTRLTVL.

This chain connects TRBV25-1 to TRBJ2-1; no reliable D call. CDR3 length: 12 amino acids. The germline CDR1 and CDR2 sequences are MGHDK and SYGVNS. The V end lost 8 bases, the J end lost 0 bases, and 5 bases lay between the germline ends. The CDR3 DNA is TGTGCCAGCGGTAGCTCCTACAATGAGCAGTTCTTC. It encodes CASGSSYNEQFF.

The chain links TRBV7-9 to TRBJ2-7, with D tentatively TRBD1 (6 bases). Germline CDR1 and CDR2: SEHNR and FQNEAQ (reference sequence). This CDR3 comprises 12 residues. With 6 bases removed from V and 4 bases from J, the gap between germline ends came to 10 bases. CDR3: CASSSTGYEQYF. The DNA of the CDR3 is TGTGCCAGCAGTTCTACAGGGTACGAGCAGTACTTC.

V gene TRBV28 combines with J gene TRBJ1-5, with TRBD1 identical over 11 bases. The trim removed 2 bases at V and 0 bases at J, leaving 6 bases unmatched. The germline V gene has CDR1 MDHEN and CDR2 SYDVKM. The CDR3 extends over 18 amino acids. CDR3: CASSLPGTGGYSNQPQHF. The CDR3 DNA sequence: TGTGCCAGCAGTTTACCCGGGACAGGGGGATATAGCAATCAGCCCCAGCATTTT. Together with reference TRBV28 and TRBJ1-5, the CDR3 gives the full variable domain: DVKVTQSSRYLVKRTGEKVFLECVQDMDHENMFWYRQDPGLGLRLIYFSYDVKMKEKGDIPEGYSVSREKKERFSLILESASTNQTSMYLCASSLPGTGGYSNQPQHFGDGTRLSIL.

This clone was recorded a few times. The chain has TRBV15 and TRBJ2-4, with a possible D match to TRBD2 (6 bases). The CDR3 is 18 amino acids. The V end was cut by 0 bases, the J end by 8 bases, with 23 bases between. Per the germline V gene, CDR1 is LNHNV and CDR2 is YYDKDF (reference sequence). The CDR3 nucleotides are TGTGCCACCAGCAGAGATTTTTCTTTAAGTTGGGACTCTCACATTCAGTACTTC. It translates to CATSRDFSLSWDSHIQYF.

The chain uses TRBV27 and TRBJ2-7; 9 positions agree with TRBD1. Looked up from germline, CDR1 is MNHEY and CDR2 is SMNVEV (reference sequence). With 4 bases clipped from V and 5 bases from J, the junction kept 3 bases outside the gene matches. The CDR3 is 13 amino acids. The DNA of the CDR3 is TGTGCCAGCAGTTGGGACAGGGACAACGAGCAGTACTTC. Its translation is CASSWDRDNEQYF.

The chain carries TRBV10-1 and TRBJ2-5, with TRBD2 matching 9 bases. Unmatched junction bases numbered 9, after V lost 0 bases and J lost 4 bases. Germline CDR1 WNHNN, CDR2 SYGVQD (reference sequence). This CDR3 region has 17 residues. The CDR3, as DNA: TGCGCCAGCAGTGAGTCGGGTCCTAGCGGGGTCGGAGAGACCCAGTACTTC. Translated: CASSESGPSGVGETQYF.

CDR3 in amino acids: CASSNNPGTGIRNQPQHF. In DNA form, the CDR3 reads TGTGCCAGTAGTAACAATCCCGGGACAGGGATTCGGAATCAGCCCCAGCATTTT. The V gene is TRBV19, the J gene TRBJ1-5; 9 positions agree with TRBD1. With 4 bases clipped from V and 4 bases from J, the junction kept 14 bases outside the gene matches. The CDR3 has 18 amino acids. Germline V CDR1 and CDR2: LNHDA, SQIVND (reference sequence).

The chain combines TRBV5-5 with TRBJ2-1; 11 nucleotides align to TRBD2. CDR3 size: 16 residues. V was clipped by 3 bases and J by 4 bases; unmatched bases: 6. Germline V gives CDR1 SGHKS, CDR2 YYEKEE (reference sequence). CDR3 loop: CASSYLAGGIYNEQFF. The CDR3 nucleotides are TGTGCCAGCAGCTACTTAGCGGGAGGGATATACAATGAGCAGTTCTTC. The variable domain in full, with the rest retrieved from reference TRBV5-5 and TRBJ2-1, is DAGVTQSPTHLIKTRGQQVTLRCSPISGHKSVSWYQQVLGQGPQFIFQYYEKEERGRGNFPDRFSARQFPNYSSELNVNALLLGDSALYLCASSYLAGGIYNEQFFGPGTRLTVL.